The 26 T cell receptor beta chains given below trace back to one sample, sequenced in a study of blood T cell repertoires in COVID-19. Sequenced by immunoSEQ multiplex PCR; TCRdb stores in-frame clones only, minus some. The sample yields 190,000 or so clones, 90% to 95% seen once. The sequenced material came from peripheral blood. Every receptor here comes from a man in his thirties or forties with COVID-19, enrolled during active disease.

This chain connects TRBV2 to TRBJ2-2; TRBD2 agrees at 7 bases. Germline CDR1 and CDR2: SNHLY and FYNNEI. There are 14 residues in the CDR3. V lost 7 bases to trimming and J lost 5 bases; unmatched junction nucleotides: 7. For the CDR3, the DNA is TGTGCCAGCATAACTAGCGCTTCTACCGGGGAGCTGTTTTTT. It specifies CASITSASTGELFF. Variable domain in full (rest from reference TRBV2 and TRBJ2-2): EPEVTQTPSHQVTQMGQEVILRCVPISNHLYFYWYRQILGQKVEFLVSFYNNEISEKSEIFDDQFSVERPDGSNFTLKIRSTKLEDSAMYFCASITSASTGELFFGEGSRLTVL.

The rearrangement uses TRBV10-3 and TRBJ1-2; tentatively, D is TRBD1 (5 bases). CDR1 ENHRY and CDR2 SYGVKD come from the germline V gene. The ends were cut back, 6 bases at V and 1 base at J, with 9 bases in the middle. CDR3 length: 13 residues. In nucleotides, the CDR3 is TGTGCCATCAGCCCGACAGATAACTATGGCTACACCTTC. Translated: CAISPTDNYGYTF.

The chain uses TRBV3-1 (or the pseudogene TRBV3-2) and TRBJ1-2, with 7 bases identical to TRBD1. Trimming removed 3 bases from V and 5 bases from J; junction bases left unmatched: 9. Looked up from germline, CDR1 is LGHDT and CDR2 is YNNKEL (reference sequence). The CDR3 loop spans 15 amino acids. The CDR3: CASSQSSTGRYGYTF. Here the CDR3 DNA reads TGTGCCAGCAGCCAGTCATCGACAGGGAGGTATGGCTACACCTTC.

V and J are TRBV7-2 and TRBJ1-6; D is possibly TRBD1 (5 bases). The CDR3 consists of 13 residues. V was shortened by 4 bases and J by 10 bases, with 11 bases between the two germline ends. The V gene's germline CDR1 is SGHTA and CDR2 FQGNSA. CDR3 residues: CASSWQGPSPLHF. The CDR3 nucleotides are TGTGCCAGCAGCTGGCAGGGCCCCTCACCCCTCCACTTT.

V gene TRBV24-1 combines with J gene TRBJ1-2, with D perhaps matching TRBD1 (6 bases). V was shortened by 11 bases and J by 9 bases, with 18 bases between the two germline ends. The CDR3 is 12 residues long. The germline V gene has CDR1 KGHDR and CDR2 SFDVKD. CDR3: CAIRDTPFCYTF. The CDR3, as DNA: TGTGCCATCCGGGACACCCCCTTTTGCTACACCTTC.

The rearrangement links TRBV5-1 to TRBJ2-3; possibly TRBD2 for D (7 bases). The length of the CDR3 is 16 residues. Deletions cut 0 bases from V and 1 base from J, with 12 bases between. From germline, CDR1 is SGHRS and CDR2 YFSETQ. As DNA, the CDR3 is TGCGCCAGCAGCTTGGCCCGGGGGGCCGGCACAGATACGCAGTATTTT. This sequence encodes CASSLARGAGTDTQYF. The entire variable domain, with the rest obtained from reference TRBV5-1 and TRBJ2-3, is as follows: KAGVTQTPRYLIKTRGQQVTLSCSPISGHRSVSWYQQTPGQGLQFLFEYFSETQRNKGNFPGRFSGRQFSNSRSEMNVSTLELGDSALYLCASSLARGAGTDTQYFGPGTRLTVL.

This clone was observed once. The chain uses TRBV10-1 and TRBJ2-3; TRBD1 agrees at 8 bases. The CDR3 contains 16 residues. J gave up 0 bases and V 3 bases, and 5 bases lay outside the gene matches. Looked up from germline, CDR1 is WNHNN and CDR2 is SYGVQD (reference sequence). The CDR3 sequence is CASSDVGQESTDTQYF. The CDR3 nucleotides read TGCGCCAGCAGTGATGTGGGACAGGAGAGCACAGATACGCAGTATTTT.

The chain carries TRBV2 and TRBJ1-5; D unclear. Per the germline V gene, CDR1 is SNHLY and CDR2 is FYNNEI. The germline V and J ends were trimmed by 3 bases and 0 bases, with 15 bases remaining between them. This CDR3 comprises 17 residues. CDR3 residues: CASSERAGPFSNQPQHF. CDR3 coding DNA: TGTGCCAGCAGTGAGAGGGCAGGACCCTTTAGCAATCAGCCCCAGCATTTT.

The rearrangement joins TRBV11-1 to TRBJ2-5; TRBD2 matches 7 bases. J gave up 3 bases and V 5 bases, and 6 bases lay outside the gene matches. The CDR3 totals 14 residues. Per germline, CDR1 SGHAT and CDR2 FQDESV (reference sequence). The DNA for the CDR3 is TGTGCCAGCAGCCCCTGGGGGGGGGAAGAGACCCAGTACTTC. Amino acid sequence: CASSPWGGEETQYF.

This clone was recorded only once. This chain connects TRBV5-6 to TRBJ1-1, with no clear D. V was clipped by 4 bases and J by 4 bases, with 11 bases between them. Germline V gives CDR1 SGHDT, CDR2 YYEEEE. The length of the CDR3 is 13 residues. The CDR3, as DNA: TGTGCCAGCAGCCCCGAGTTCGCCACTGAAGCTTTCTTT. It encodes CASSPEFATEAFF.

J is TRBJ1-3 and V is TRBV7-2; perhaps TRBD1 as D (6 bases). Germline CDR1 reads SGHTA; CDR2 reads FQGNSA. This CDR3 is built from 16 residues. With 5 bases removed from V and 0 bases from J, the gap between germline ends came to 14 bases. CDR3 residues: CASSPEVGGSGNTIYF. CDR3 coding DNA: TGTGCCAGCAGCCCAGAGGTAGGGGGCTCTGGAAACACCATATATTTT. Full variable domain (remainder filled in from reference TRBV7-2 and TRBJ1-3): GAGVSQSPSNKVTEKGKDVELRCDPISGHTALYWYRQSLGQGLEFLIYFQGNSAPDKSGLPSDRFSAERTGGSVSTLTIQRTQQEDSAVYLCASSPEVGGSGNTIYFGEGSWLTVV.

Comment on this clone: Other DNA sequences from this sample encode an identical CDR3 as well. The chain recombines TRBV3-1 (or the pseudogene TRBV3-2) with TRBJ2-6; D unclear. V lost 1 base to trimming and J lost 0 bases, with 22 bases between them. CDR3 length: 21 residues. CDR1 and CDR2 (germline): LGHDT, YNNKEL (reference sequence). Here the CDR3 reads CASSQGILSLNAFSGANVLTF. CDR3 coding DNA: TGTGCCAGCAGCCAAGGAATCTTGAGTCTGAATGCCTTCTCTGGGGCCAACGTCCTGACTTTC.

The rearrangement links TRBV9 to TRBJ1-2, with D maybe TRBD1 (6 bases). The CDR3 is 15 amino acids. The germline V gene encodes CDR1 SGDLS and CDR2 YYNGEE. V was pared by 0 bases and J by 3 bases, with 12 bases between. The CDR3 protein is CASSVARTEYYGYTF. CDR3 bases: TGTGCCAGCAGCGTAGCTCGGACAGAATACTATGGCTACACCTTC.

CDR3: CASSIEDNQPQHF. As DNA, the CDR3 is TGTGCCAGTAGTATCGAGGACAATCAGCCCCAGCATTTT. The V gene is TRBV19, the J gene TRBJ1-5; D is unclear. V gave up 3 bases and J gave up 3 bases, with 6 bases separating them. Germline CDR1 LNHDA, CDR2 SQIVND (reference sequence). The CDR3 is 13 amino acids.

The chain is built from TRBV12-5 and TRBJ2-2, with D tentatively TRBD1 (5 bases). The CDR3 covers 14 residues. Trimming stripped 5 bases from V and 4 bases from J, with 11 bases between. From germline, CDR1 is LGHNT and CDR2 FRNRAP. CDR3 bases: TGTGCTAGTGGTCTGCCTCAGGGCACCGGGGAGCTGTTTTTT. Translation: CASGLPQGTGELFF.

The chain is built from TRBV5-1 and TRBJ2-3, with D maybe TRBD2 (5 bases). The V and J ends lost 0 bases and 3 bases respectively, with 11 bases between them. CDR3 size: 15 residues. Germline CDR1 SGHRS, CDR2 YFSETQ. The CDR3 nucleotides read TGCGCCAGCAGCTTGGCCACCCCGGGGACAGATACGCAGTATTTT. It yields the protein CASSLATPGTDTQYF. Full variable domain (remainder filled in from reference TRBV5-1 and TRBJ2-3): KAGVTQTPRYLIKTRGQQVTLSCSPISGHRSVSWYQQTPGQGLQFLFEYFSETQRNKGNFPGRFSGRQFSNSRSEMNVSTLELGDSALYLCASSLATPGTDTQYFGPGTRLTVL.

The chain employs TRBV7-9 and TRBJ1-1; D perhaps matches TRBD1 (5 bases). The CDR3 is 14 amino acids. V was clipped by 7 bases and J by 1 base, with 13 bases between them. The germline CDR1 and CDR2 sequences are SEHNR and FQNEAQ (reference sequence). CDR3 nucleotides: TGTGCCAGCAACTCGGTAGGGGCGAACACTGAAGCTTTCTTT. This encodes CASNSVGANTEAFF. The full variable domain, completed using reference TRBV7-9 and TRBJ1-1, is DTGVSQNPRHKITKRGQNVTFRCDPISEHNRLYWYRQTLGQGPEFLTYFQNEAQLEKSRLLSDRFSAERPKGSFSTLEIQRTEQGDSAMYLCASNSVGANTEAFFGQGTRLTVV.

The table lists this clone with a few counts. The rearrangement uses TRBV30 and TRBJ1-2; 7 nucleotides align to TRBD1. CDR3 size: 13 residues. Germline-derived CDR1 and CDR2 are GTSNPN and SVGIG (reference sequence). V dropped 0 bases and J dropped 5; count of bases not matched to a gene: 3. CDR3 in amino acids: CAWSVKGAYGYTF. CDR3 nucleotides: TGTGCCTGGAGTGTCAAGGGGGCTTATGGCTACACCTTC.

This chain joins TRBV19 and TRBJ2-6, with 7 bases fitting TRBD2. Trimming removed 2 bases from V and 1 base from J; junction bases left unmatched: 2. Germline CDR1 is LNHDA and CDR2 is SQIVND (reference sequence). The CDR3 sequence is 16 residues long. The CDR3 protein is CASSISGGSGANVLTF. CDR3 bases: TGTGCCAGTAGTATATCGGGGGGTTCTGGGGCCAACGTCCTGACTTTC.

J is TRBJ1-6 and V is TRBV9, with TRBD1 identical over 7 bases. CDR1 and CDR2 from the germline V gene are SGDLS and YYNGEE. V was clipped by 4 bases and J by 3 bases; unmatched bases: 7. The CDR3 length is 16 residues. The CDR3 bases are TGTGCCAGCAGCCCCGGACAGGACCTCTATAATTCACCCCTCCACTTT. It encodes CASSPGQDLYNSPLHF.

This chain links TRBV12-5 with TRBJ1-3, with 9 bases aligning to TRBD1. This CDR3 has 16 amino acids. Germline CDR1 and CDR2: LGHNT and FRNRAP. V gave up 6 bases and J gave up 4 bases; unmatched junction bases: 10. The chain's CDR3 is CASGLTGGAGGNTIYF. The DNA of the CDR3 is TGTGCTAGTGGGCTCACAGGGGGCGCGGGCGGAAACACCATATATTTT.

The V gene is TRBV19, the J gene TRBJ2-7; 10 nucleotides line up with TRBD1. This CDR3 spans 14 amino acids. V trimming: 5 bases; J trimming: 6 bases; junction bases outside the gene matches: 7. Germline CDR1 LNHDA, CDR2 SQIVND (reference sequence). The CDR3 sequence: CASSPWTGGSEQYF. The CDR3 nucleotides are TGTGCCAGTAGTCCTTGGACAGGGGGAAGCGAGCAGTACTTC.

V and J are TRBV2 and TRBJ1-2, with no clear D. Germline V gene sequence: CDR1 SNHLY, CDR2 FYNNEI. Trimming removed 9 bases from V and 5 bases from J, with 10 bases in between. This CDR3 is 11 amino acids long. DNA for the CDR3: TGTGCCAGTACGACGGGGTATGGCTACACCTTC. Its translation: CASTTGYGYTF.

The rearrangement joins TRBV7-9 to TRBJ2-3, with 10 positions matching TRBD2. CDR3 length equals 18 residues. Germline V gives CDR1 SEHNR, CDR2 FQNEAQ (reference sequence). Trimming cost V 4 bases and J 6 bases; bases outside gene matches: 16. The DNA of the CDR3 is TGTGCCAGCAGCTCCTGGCTAACTAGCGGGGTCCATCCGGATACGCAGTATTTT. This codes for CASSSWLTSGVHPDTQYF.

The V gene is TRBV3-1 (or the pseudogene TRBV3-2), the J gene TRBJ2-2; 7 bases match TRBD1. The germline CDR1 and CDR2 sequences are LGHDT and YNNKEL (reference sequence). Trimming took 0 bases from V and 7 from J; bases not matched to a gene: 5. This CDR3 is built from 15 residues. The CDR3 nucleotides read TGTGCCAGCAGCCAAGAACACACAGGGGTCGGGGAGCTGTTTTTT. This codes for CASSQEHTGVGELFF.

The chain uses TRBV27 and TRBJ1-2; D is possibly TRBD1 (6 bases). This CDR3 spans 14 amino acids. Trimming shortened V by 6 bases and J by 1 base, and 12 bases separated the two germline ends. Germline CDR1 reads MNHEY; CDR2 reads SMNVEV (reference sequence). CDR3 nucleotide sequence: TGTGCCAGCAGCCACGTGGACAGTAACTATGGCTACACCTTC. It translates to CASSHVDSNYGYTF.